The following is a T cell receptor (beta chain) sequence with its context. Its target is not known. The data were obtained in a study of cytomegalovirus exposure and HLA in healthy donors. Study-level information: The study's early data release held about 85 million unique TCRs from HLA-typed donors. Study outcomes and limitations: The study reported that TCR beta sequences accurately predicted HLA-A and HLA-B alleles in most subjects. Most CMV-associated TCR beta chains appeared HLA-restricted in a later analysis.

13 Jbeta primers and 60 Vbeta primers were used for the PCR. TCRdb's table, derived via immunoSEQ multiplex PCR, lists solely in-frame clones and lacks some. The profile shows under 110,000 clones, 76% of them singletons. What was sequenced was PBMCs. The TCR was taken from a man between 35 and 55 years old in good health and CMV-seronegative.

Written as DNA, the CDR3 is TGCGCCAGCAGCTCCGGGACTAGCGCCAACAATGAGCAGTTCTTC. Translated: CASSSGTSANNEQFF. This rearrangement joins TRBV5-1 to TRBJ2-1; TRBD2 agrees at 10 bases. Trimming cost V 3 bases and J 5 bases; bases outside gene matches: 5. Germline CDR1 SGHRS, CDR2 YFSETQ. The CDR3 is 15 amino acids.